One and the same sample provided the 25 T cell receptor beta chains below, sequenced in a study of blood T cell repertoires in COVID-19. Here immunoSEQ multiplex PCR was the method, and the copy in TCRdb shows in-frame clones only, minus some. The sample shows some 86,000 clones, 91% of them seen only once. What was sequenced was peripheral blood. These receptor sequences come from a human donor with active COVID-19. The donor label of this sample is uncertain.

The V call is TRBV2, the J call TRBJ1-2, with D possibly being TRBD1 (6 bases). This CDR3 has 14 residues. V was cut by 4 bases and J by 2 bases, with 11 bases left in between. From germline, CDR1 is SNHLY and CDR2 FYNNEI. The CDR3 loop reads CASSAQGGNYGYTF. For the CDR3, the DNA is TGTGCCAGCAGTGCACAGGGAGGGAACTATGGCTACACCTTC.

In nucleotides, the CDR3 is TGTGCCAGCAGCACCACTCCGGGACAGGGGCCCCGGGGTGGCTACACCTTC. Translating it yields CASSTTPGQGPRGGYTF. The rearrangement joins TRBV7-8 to TRBJ1-2; 10 bases align to TRBD1. The ends lost 5 bases at V and 7 bases at J; junction bases unmatched: 16. This CDR3 spans 17 amino acids. Germline V lookup: CDR1 SGHVS, CDR2 FQNEAQ.

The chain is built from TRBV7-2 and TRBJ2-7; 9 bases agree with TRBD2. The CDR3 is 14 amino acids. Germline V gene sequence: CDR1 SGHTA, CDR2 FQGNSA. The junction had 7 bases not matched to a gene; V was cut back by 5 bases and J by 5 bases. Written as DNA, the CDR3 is TGTGCCAGCAGCATTAGCGGGGGAAACAACGAGCAGTACTTC. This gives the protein CASSISGGNNEQYF.

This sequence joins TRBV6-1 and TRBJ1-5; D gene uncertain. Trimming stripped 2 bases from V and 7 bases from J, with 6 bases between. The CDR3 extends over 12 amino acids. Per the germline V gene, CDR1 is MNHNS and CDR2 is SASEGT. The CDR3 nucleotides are TGTGCCAGCAGTGAATTGAGGCAGCCCCAGCATTTT. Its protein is CASSELRQPQHF.

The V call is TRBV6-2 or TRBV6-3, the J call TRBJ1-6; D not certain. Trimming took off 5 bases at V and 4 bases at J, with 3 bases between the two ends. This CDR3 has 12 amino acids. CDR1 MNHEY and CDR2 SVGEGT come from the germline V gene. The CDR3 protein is CASSRYNSPLHF. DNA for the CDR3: TGTGCCAGCAGTCGGTATAATTCACCCCTCCACTTT.

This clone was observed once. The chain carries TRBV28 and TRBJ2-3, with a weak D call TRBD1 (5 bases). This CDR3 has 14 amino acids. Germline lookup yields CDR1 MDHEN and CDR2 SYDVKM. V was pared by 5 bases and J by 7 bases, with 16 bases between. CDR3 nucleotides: TGTGCCAGCAGTCCCTATCCTGACAGTTATACGCAGTATTTT. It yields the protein CASSPYPDSYTQYF.

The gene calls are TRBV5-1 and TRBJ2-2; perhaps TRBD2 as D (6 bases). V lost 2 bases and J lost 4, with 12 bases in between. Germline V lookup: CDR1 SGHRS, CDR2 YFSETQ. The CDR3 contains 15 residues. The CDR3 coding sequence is TGCGCCAGCAGCTTCTTGGGGGGAGGCACCGGGGAGCTGTTTTTT. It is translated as CASSFLGGGTGELFF. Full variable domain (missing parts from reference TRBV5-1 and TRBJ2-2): KAGVTQTPRYLIKTRGQQVTLSCSPISGHRSVSWYQQTPGQGLQFLFEYFSETQRNKGNFPGRFSGRQFSNSRSEMNVSTLELGDSALYLCASSFLGGGTGELFFGEGSRLTVL.

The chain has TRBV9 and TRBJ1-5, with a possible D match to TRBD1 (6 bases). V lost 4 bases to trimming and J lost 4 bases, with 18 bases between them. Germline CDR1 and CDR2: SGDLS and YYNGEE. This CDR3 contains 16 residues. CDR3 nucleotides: TGTGCCAGCAGCCCCGGGGGGGGGCCCTTTAATCAGCCCCAGCATTTT. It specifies CASSPGGGPFNQPQHF.

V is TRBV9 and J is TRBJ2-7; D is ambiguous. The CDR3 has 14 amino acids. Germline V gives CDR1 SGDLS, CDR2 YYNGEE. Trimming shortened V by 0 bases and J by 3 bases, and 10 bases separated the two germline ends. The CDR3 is CASSVGQFDYEQYF. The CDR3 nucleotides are TGTGCCAGCAGCGTAGGGCAGTTTGACTACGAGCAGTACTTC.

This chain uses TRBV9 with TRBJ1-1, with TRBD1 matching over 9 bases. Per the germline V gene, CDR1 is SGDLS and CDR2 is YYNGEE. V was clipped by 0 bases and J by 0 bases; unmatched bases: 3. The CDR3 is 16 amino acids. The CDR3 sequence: CASSVVQGALNTEAFF. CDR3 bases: TGTGCCAGCAGCGTAGTACAGGGGGCCTTGAACACTGAAGCTTTCTTT.

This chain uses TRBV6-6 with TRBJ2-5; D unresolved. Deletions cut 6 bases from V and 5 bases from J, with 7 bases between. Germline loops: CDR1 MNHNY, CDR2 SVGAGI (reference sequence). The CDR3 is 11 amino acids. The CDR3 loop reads CASRTKETQYF. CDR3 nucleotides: TGTGCCAGCAGGACAAAGGAGACCCAGTACTTC.

The CDR3 sequence: CASSLKTGRYEQYF. CDR3 coding DNA: TGTGCCAGCAGCCTCAAGACAGGGAGATACGAGCAGTACTTC. This chain joins TRBV3-1 (or the pseudogene TRBV3-2) and TRBJ2-7; 7 nucleotides agree with TRBD1. The CDR3 is 14 amino acids. Germline values: CDR1 LGHDT, CDR2 YNNKEL (reference sequence). The J segment lost 4 bases and the V segment lost 4 bases, leaving 7 bases of the junction unmatched.

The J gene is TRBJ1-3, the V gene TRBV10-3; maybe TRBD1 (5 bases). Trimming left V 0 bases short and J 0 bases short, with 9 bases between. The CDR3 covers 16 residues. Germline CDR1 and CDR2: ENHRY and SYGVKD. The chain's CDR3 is CAISESGQSSGNTIYF. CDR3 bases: TGTGCCATCAGTGAGTCGGGGCAAAGCTCTGGAAACACCATATATTTT.

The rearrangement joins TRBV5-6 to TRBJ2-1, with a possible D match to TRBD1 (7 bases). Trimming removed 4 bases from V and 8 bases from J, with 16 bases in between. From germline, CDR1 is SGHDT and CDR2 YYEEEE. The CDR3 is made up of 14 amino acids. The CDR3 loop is CASSPDRRGHEQFF. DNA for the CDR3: TGTGCCAGCAGCCCGGACAGGAGGGGCCATGAGCAGTTCTTC.

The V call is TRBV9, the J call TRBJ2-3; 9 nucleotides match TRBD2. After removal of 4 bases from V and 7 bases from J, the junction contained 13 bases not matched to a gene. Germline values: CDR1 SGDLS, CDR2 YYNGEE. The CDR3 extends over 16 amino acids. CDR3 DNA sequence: TGTGCCAGCAGCAGAGACCGTGGCGGGGGGGCCCATACGCAGTATTTT. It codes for CASSRDRGGGAHTQYF.

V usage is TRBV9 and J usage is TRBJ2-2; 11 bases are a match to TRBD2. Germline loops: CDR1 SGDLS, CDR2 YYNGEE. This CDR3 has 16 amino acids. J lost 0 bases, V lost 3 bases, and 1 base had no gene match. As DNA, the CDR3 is TGTGCCAGCAGCGAGGGACTAGCGGCGAACACCGGGGAGCTGTTTTTT. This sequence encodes CASSEGLAANTGELFF.

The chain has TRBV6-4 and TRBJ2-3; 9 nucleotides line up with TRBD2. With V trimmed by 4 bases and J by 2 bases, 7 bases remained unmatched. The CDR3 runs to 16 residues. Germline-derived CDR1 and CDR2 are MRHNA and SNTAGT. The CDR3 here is CASSVGAGGLTDTQYF. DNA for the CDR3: TGTGCCAGCAGTGTTGGAGCGGGGGGACTCACAGATACGCAGTATTTT.

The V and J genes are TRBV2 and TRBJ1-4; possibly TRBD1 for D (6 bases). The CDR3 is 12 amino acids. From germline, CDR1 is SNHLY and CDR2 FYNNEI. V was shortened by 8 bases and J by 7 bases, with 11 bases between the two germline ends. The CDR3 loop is CASGQRSEKLFF. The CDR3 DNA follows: TGTGCCAGCGGACAGCGGAGTGAAAAACTGTTTTTT.

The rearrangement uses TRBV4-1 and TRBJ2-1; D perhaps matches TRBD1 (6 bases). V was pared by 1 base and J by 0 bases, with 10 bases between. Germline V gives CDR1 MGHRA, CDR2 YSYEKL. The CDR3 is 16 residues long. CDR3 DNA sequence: TGCGCCAGCAGCCAAGGTCAGGGGAGCTCCTACAATGAGCAGTTCTTC. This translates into CASSQGQGSSYNEQFF.

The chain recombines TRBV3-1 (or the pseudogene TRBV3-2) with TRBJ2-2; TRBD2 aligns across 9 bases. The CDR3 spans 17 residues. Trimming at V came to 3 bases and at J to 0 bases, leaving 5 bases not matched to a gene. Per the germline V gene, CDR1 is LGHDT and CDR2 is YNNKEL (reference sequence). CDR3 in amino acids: CASSQGGLATNTGELFF. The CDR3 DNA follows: TGTGCCAGCAGCCAGGGGGGACTAGCAACGAACACCGGGGAGCTGTTTTTT.

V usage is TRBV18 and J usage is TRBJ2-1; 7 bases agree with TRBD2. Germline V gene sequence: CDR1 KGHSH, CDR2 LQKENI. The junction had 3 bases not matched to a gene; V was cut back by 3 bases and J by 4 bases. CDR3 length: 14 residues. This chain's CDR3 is CASSPREEYNEQFF. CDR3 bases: TGTGCCAGCTCACCTCGGGAGGAGTACAATGAGCAGTTCTTC. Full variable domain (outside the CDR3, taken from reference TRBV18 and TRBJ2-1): NAGVMQNPRHLVRRRGQEARLRCSPMKGHSHVYWYRQLPEEGLKFMVYLQKENIIDESGMPKERFSAEFPKEGPSILRIQQVVRGDSAAYFCASSPREEYNEQFFGPGTRLTVL.

CDR3 residues: CASTWTGGKTEAFF. The CDR3 region has the DNA TGCGCCAGCACCTGGACAGGGGGGAAAACTGAAGCTTTCTTT. This chain joins TRBV5-1 and TRBJ1-1; 10 bases align to TRBD1. The CDR3 loop spans 14 amino acids. V lost 6 bases and J lost 5; bases outside the gene matches: 7. Germline V gene sequence: CDR1 SGHRS, CDR2 YFSETQ. Looking up the rest from reference TRBV5-1 and TRBJ1-1 gives the full variable domain: KAGVTQTPRYLIKTRGQQVTLSCSPISGHRSVSWYQQTPGQGLQFLFEYFSETQRNKGNFPGRFSGRQFSNSRSEMNVSTLELGDSALYLCASTWTGGKTEAFFGQGTRLTVV.

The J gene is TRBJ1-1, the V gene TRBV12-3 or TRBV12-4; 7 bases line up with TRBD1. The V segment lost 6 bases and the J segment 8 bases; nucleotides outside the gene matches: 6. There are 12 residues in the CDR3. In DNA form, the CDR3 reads TGTGCCAGCAGCCTCTCGACAGGGGAAGCTTTCTTT. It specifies CASSLSTGEAFF.

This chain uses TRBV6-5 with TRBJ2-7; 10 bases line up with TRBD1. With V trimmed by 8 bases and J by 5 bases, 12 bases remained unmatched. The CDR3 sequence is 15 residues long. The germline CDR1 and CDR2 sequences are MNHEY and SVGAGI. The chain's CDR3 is CASVPRTGGRDEQYF. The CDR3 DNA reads TGTGCCAGCGTACCTCGGACAGGGGGAAGGGACGAGCAGTACTTC.

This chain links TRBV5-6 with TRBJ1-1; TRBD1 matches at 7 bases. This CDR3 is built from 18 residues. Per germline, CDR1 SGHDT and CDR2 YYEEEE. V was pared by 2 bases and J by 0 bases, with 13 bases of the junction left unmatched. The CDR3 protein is CASSLLGQNFFMNTEAFF. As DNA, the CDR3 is TGTGCCAGCAGCTTACTGGGACAGAACTTTTTCATGAACACTGAAGCTTTCTTT.